The entry below describes one TCR beta chain. Antigen: not known. PCR employed 60 Vbeta and 13 Jbeta primers. TCRdb's copy holds only in-frame clones and misses some; the assay was immunoSEQ multiplex PCR. The sample has some 130,000 clones; 80% are singletons. The record originates from a study of cytomegalovirus exposure and HLA in healthy donors. The study, taken as a whole, reports: Rates of TCR association differed by HLA locus in a later analysis, with DRB1 highest and HLA-C lowest. Around 160 TCR beta chains were listed as cytomegalovirus-associated. A few CMV-associated chains were confirmed in vitro to be specific for CMV antigens.

V was pared by 4 bases and J by 6 bases, with 12 bases of the junction left unmatched. The germline CDR1 and CDR2 sequences are SGHRS and YFSETQ. This CDR3 is built from 15 residues. Sequenced: PBMCs. This TCR derives from a woman aged 40 to 55 in good health and CMV-seronegative. The rearrangement uses TRBV5-1 and TRBJ2-7, with 8 bases fitting TRBD1. CDR3 DNA sequence: TGCGCCAGCAGCCCGACGGACAGGGAGATAGTCGAGCAGTACTTC. Its protein product is CASSPTDREIVEQYF.